This T cell receptor (beta chain) was documented in a study of cytomegalovirus exposure and HLA in healthy donors. Study in general: Most genotyped donors, approximately 81% of 398, had Caucasian-associated genetic ancestry.

V gave up 2 bases and J gave up 0 bases, with 11 bases separating them. This CDR3 has 16 amino acids. Primers included in the PCR were 60 Vbeta and 13 Jbeta primers. The repertoire was sequenced with immunoSEQ multiplex PCR; TCRdb's copy has only in-frame clones and lacks some. Altogether 150,000 to 200,000 clones are present, around 82% being singletons, with the ten largest covering roughly an eighth. The chain employs TRBV23-1 and TRBJ1-3; possible D gene TRBD1, 6 bases. TRBV23-1 is noted as an ORF with a role that remains uncertain. The specimen sequenced was PBMCs. The sequence came from a woman in her forties or fifties in good health and CMV-seropositive. The CDR3 DNA is TGCGCCAGCAGTCAAAACCAGGGGAGCTCTGGAAACACCATATATTTT. This sequence encodes CASSQNQGSSGNTIYF.